This T cell receptor beta chain derives from a study of beta chain features in type 1 diabetes. Regarding the study as a whole: Overrepresentation of cells with high TCR expression could result from cDNA sequencing.

Expressed TCRB transcripts were sequenced after all isolated RNA was converted to cDNA. TCRdb's copy holds only in-frame clones and misses some; the assay was immunoSEQ multiplex PCR. The sample consists of hundreds of thousands of clones, 15% to 17% of them appearing once. Turning to this clone: Its antigen is unidentified.

V lost 5 bases, J lost 8 bases, and 19 bases stayed unmatched. The CDR3 loop spans 19 amino acids. CDR1 is SGHAT, CDR2 FQDESV, per germline (reference sequence). The clonotype comes from a man between 18 and 35 years old in good health. The V and J genes are TRBV11-1 and TRBJ2-1, with TRBD1 matching over 12 bases. Source material: naive CD4+ T cells from blood. CDR3 in amino acids: CASSRWRDRGLQRPYEQFF. The CDR3 DNA sequence: TGTGCCAGCAGCCGTTGGCGGGACAGGGGGCTACAAAGACCATATGAGCAGTTCTTC.